The entry below gives a single T cell receptor beta chain sequence along with its context. As yet, its antigen is unknown. The data derive from a study of tumor-infiltrating lymphocytes in primary liver carcinoma. Findings of the study overall: Only about 7-25% of top clones were detected in each of the five tumor regions.

The authors made TCR beta cDNA from 500 to 600 ng total RNA with a constant-region primer. Amplification in three nested multiplex PCR rounds with slightly modified ARM-PCR gave rise to TCR beta libraries. The opening two PCR rounds, about 11 cycles each, paired TRBV1-TRBV30 forward primers with a C-beta reverse primer. In TCRdb, the multiplex PCR reads were re-called with MiXCR into one record per CDR3 protein. The sample has 99,000 or so distinct CDR3 sequences, 55% to 75% seen once. The CDR3 is made up of 15 amino acids. Germline V gene sequence: CDR1 MGHRA, CDR2 YSYEKL. After removal of 2 bases from V and 4 bases from J, the junction contained 7 bases not matched to a gene. Unsorted bulk tissue (about 19-33 mg) underwent RNA and DNA co-extraction. Each individual tumor supplied samples from five separate regions.

The sample taken for sequencing was liver tumor tissue from sampling region 5. Noted subset: tumor region T5, tumor centre. The J gene is TRBJ2-5, the V gene TRBV4-1; TRBD2 matches at 7 bases. This receptor was taken from a woman aged 60-75 years with primary liver carcinoma and hepatitis B virus infection. The CDR3 here is CASSQPSGFRETQYF. The CDR3 nucleotides are TGCGCCAGCAGCCAACCTAGCGGCTTTCGAGAGACCCAGTACTTC.